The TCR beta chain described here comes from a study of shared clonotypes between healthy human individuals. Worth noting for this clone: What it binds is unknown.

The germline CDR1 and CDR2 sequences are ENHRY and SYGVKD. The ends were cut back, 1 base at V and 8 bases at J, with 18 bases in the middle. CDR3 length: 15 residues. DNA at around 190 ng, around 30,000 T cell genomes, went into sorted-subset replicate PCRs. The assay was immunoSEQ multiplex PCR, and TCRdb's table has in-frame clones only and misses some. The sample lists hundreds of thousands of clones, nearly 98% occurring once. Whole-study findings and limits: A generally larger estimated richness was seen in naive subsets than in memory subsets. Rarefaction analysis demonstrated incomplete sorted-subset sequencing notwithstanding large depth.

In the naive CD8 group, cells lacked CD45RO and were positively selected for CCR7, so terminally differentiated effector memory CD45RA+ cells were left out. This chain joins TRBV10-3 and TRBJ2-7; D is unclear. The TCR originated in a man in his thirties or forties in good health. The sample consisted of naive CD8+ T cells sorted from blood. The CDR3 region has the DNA TGTGCCATCAGTGAGTGGAGACCTGGGAACGAGAAGCAGTACTTC. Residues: CAISEWRPGNEKQYF.